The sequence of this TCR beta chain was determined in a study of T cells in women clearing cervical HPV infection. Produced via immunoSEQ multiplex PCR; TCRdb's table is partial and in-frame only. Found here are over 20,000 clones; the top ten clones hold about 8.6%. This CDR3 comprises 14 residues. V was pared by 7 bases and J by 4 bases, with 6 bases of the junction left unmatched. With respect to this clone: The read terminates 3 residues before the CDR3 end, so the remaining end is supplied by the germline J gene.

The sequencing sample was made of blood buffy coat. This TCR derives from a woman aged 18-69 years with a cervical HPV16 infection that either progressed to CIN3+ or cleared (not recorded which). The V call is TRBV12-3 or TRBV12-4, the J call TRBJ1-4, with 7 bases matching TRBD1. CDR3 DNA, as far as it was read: TGTGCCAGCAAGACGACAGGGAGTAATGAAAAA. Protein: CASKTTGSNEK. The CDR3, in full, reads CASKTTGSNEKLFF.